Below are 29 T cell receptor beta chains sequenced from a single sample in a study of blood T cell repertoires in COVID-19. Assay used: immunoSEQ multiplex PCR; TCRdb lists only in-frame clones, some missing. This sample has hundreds of thousands of clones, with around 90% found just once. The specimen was PBMCs or T cells enriched from blood (not recorded which). These receptors came from a woman under 40 who had recovered from COVID-19.

This chain links TRBV6-5 with TRBJ1-2; tentatively, D is TRBD1 (5 bases). The length of the CDR3 is 15 residues. Germline CDR1 MNHEY, CDR2 SVGAGI. Trimming took 4 bases from V and 4 from J, leaving 16 bases between them. The CDR3 DNA reads TGTGCCAGCAGTTCAAGGAGGGGCCAGATCTATGGCTACACCTTC. Its protein is CASSSRRGQIYGYTF.

V usage is TRBV6-2 or TRBV6-3 and J usage is TRBJ1-2; D unresolved. The CDR3 is made up of 13 amino acids. Germline CDR1 MNHEY, CDR2 SVGEGT. With 2 bases removed from V and 3 bases from J, the gap between germline ends came to 7 bases. The CDR3 loop is CASSYPEDYGYTF. As DNA, the CDR3 is TGTGCCAGCAGTTACCCCGAGGACTATGGCTACACCTTC.

V and J are TRBV11-2 and TRBJ1-4, with TRBD1 matching 8 bases. Trimming at V came to 4 bases and at J to 8 bases, leaving 6 bases not matched to a gene. Germline values: CDR1 SGHAT, CDR2 FQNNGV. This CDR3 contains 14 residues. This CDR3 reads CASSSRGRGEKLFF. The CDR3 DNA sequence: TGTGCCAGCAGCTCCAGGGGGCGCGGAGAAAAACTGTTTTTT. The whole variable domain, filled in from reference TRBV11-2 and TRBJ1-4, reads EAGVAQSPRYKIIEKRQSVAFWCNPISGHATLYWYQQILGQGPKLLIQFQNNGVVDDSQLPKDRFSAERLKGVDSTLKIQPAKLEDSAVYLCASSSRGRGEKLFFGSGTQLSVL.

Only a few counts were recorded for this clone. The CDR3 DNA is TGCGCCAGCAGCTTGTACCAGCGGGGGGGACCGACCACAGATACGCAGTATTTT. It specifies CASSLYQRGGPTTDTQYF. This chain joins TRBV5-1 and TRBJ2-3; the match to TRBD2 covers 10 bases. The length of the CDR3 is 18 residues. The junction had 10 bases not matched to a gene; V was cut back by 1 base and J by 2 bases. Per germline, CDR1 SGHRS and CDR2 YFSETQ.

The chain joins TRBV27 to TRBJ1-1; TRBD1 aligns across 7 bases. V trimming: 5 bases; J trimming: 4 bases; junction bases outside the gene matches: 10. The germline gives CDR1 MNHEY, CDR2 SMNVEV (reference sequence). The CDR3 totals 15 residues. The CDR3 coding sequence is TGTGCCAGCAGTGCCCACCGACAGGGTGGCACTGAAGCTTTCTTT. Translated, it gives CASSAHRQGGTEAFF.

Only a few counts were recorded for this clone. The chain employs TRBV5-1 and TRBJ2-7, with 7 bases fitting TRBD1. Germline CDR1 reads SGHRS; CDR2 reads YFSETQ. The CDR3 is 14 amino acids. V shed 0 bases and J 3 bases; nucleotides not matched to a gene: 3. The CDR3 loop reads CASSLAGTVYEQYF. CDR3 DNA: TGCGCCAGCAGCTTGGCCGGGACAGTCTACGAGCAGTACTTC.

The CDR3 sequence is CAWSSGRYTGELFF. The CDR3 bases are TGTGCCTGGAGTAGCGGGAGGTATACCGGGGAGCTGTTTTTT. The chain recombines TRBV30 with TRBJ2-2, with 9 bases that match TRBD2. The length of the CDR3 is 14 residues. J was trimmed by 5 bases and V by 2 bases; bases with no gene match: 3. From germline, CDR1 is GTSNPN and CDR2 SVGIG (reference sequence).

The chain combines TRBV2 with TRBJ1-2, with TRBD1 identical over 9 bases. This CDR3 is 17 amino acids long. In germline, CDR1 is SNHLY, CDR2 FYNNEI. After removal of 5 bases from V and 8 bases from J, the junction contained 18 bases not matched to a gene. In nucleotides, the CDR3 is TGTGCCAGCAGTAAAACCGGGACAGGGTTTTTGAGTGAGGGCTACACCTTC. Translation gives CASSKTGTGFLSEGYTF.

This rearrangement joins TRBV7-8 to TRBJ2-7, with 8 bases identical to TRBD2. J gave up 0 bases and V 1 base, and 2 bases lay outside the gene matches. The CDR3 sequence is 15 residues long. Germline V gene lookup returns CDR1 SGHVS and CDR2 FQNEAQ. The CDR3: CASSLGAGGSYEQYF. The DNA of the CDR3 is TGTGCCAGCAGCTTAGGTGCGGGAGGCTCCTACGAGCAGTACTTC.

The count of this clone is one. The chain couples TRBV19 to TRBJ1-2; TRBD1 matches at 7 bases. The CDR3 runs 16 residues. The V segment lost 3 bases and the J segment 6 bases; nucleotides outside the gene matches: 13. Germline lookup yields CDR1 LNHDA and CDR2 SQIVND (reference sequence). The CDR3 coding sequence is TGTGCCAGTAGTATGTTCGCCGGGCGACAGGGCGATGGCTACACCTTC. Translated: CASSMFAGRQGDGYTF.

The chain joins TRBV29-1 to TRBJ2-2, with 7 bases lining up with TRBD2. The CDR3 consists of 14 residues. CDR1 is SQVTM and CDR2 is ANQGSEA in the germline V gene. V lost 5 bases, J lost 4 bases, and 7 bases stayed unmatched. Written as DNA, the CDR3 is TGCAGCGTTCCCGGGACTACCTCCACCGGGGAGCTGTTTTTT. Protein: CSVPGTTSTGELFF.

This rearrangement joins TRBV3-1 (or the pseudogene TRBV3-2) to TRBJ2-2, with 7 nucleotides matching TRBD2. The junction had 9 bases not matched to a gene; V was cut back by 1 base and J by 7 bases. There are 16 residues in the CDR3. Germline CDR1 LGHDT, CDR2 YNNKEL (reference sequence). The CDR3 sequence: CASSQGGSGTGGELFF. CDR3 nucleotide sequence: TGTGCCAGCAGCCAAGGGGGAAGCGGGACCGGCGGGGAGCTGTTTTTT.

The CDR3 spells CASSLRAKTRPTTGELFF. The CDR3 nucleotides are TGTGCCAGCAGCTTGAGGGCAAAGACGCGACCAACCACCGGGGAGCTGTTTTTT. This chain links TRBV7-8 with TRBJ2-2, with D tentatively TRBD2 (5 bases). The CDR3 extends over 18 amino acids. CDR1 SGHVS and CDR2 FQNEAQ come from the germline V gene. Trimming removed 3 bases from V and 4 bases from J, with 21 bases in between.

This chain connects TRBV7-9 to TRBJ1-2; perhaps TRBD1 as D (6 bases). V lost 6 bases and J 7 bases, leaving 21 bases between the germline ends. From germline, CDR1 is SEHNR and CDR2 FQNEAQ (reference sequence). This CDR3 is built from 15 residues. CDR3 amino acids: CASSARWGGPGGYTF. The DNA of the CDR3 is TGTGCCAGCAGTGCCCGGTGGGGGGGGCCAGGTGGCTACACCTTC.

In this sample, this clone turned up once. The gene calls are TRBV29-1 and TRBJ1-4; TRBD1 matches at 8 bases. The CDR3 spans 16 residues. CDR1 is SQVTM and CDR2 is ANQGSEA in the germline V gene. Trimming removed 2 bases from V and 6 bases from J; junction bases left unmatched: 11. The CDR3 DNA follows: TGCAGCGTTGAATTCCGGACAGGGATAGGCTATGAAAAACTGTTTTTT. Amino acid sequence: CSVEFRTGIGYEKLFF.

This chain uses TRBV28 with TRBJ2-6; D is ambiguous. Germline loops: CDR1 MDHEN, CDR2 SYDVKM. V lost 2 bases and J lost 0, with 11 bases in between. This CDR3 comprises 17 residues. The CDR3, as DNA: TGTGCCAGCAGTTTAATACCTCGACTCTCTGGGGCCAACGTCCTGACTTTC. This codes for CASSLIPRLSGANVLTF.

This clone was recorded once. The V gene is TRBV7-3, the J gene TRBJ1-2; TRBD1 agrees at 7 bases. The CDR3 runs 15 residues. Germline loops: CDR1 SGHTA, CDR2 FQGTGA. V shed 0 bases and J 4 bases; nucleotides not matched to a gene: 5. The CDR3, as DNA: TGTGCCAGCAGCTTAACCCTAGGGACAGTCTATGGCTACACCTTC. Its protein product is CASSLTLGTVYGYTF.

The CDR3 region is CASVPWAGNYGYTF. CDR3 sequence (DNA): TGTGCCAGCGTTCCCTGGGCGGGTAACTATGGCTACACCTTC. This chain connects TRBV18 to TRBJ1-2; D is uncertain. Germline V gene sequence: CDR1 KGHSH, CDR2 LQKENI. The V gene lost 8 bases and the J gene lost 1 base, with 14 bases spanning the gap. This CDR3 has 14 amino acids. The variable domain in full, with the rest retrieved from reference TRBV18 and TRBJ1-2, is NAGVMQNPRHLVRRRGQEARLRCSPMKGHSHVYWYRQLPEEGLKFMVYLQKENIIDESGMPKERFSAEFPKEGPSILRIQQVVRGDSAAYFCASVPWAGNYGYTFGSGTRLTVV.

The V gene is TRBV28, the J gene TRBJ2-1, with 9 bases aligning to TRBD2. The CDR3 has 16 residues. Germline CDR1 reads MDHEN; CDR2 reads SYDVKM. Germline trimming cut 3 bases from V and 8 bases from J; bases unmatched to any gene: 11. The CDR3 coding sequence is TGTGCCAGCAGTTTGGATTTGGCTAGCGGGACATATGAGCAGTTCTTC. It is translated as CASSLDLASGTYEQFF.

The V gene is TRBV19, the J gene TRBJ1-1, with 8 bases matching TRBD1. The CDR3 totals 13 residues. V lost 6 bases and J lost 1; bases outside the gene matches: 1. Germline CDR1 reads LNHDA; CDR2 reads SQIVND (reference sequence). The CDR3 loop is CASRGQANTEAFF. CDR3 coding DNA: TGTGCCAGTAGGGGACAGGCGAACACTGAAGCTTTCTTT.

This chain connects TRBV9 to TRBJ1-5; TRBD1 might be the D (6 bases). Germline CDR1 SGDLS, CDR2 YYNGEE. The CDR3 sequence is 15 residues long. Trimming shortened V by 1 base and J by 3 bases, and 11 bases separated the two germline ends. The CDR3 nucleotides are TGTGCCAGCAGCGTAAACAGGGATGACAATCAGCCCCAGCATTTT. The encoded protein is CASSVNRDDNQPQHF.

The J gene is TRBJ2-7, the V gene TRBV14, with 8 bases that match TRBD1. The germline V gene has CDR1 SGHDN and CDR2 FVKESK. The CDR3 spans 16 residues. J was trimmed by 2 bases and V by 1 base; bases with no gene match: 7. Here the CDR3 reads CASSQALSGGPYEQYF. CDR3 sequence (DNA): TGTGCCAGCAGCCAAGCCCTGTCAGGGGGCCCCTACGAGCAGTACTTC.

This chain uses TRBV27 with TRBJ1-2; 7 positions match TRBD1. Per germline, CDR1 MNHEY and CDR2 SMNVEV (reference sequence). This CDR3 comprises 14 residues. V dropped 2 bases and J dropped 0; count of bases not matched to a gene: 0. CDR3 region: CASSLRGPNYGYTF. In nucleotides, the CDR3 is TGTGCCAGCAGTTTAAGGGGGCCTAACTATGGCTACACCTTC.

The V call is TRBV24-1, the J call TRBJ2-1, with a possible D match to TRBD2 (5 bases). Looked up from germline, CDR1 is KGHDR and CDR2 is SFDVKD. This CDR3 comprises 14 residues. Trimming took off 6 bases at V and 7 bases at J, with 15 bases between the two ends. The chain's CDR3 is CATSPDGDLNEQFF. As DNA, the CDR3 is TGTGCCACCAGTCCGGACGGGGATTTAAATGAGCAGTTCTTC.

This clone was observed a single time. The genes are TRBV6-2 or TRBV6-3 and TRBJ2-5; D might be TRBD2 (5 bases). This CDR3 spans 15 amino acids. Germline CDR1 and CDR2: MNHEY and SVGEGT. The V end lost 0 bases, the J end lost 3 bases, and 11 bases lay between the germline ends. CDR3: CASSYSWTPKETQYF. In DNA, the CDR3 is TGTGCCAGCAGTTACTCTTGGACTCCCAAAGAGACCCAGTACTTC.

This chain links TRBV2 with TRBJ2-7; 14 nucleotides align to TRBD2. Germline values: CDR1 SNHLY, CDR2 FYNNEI. Trimming removed 10 bases from V and 9 bases from J; junction bases left unmatched: 2. CDR3 length: 11 amino acids. DNA for the CDR3: TGTGCCACCGGACTAGCGGGGGGGCAGTACTTC. Its protein is CATGLAGGQYF.

The rearrangement links TRBV11-2 to TRBJ1-1, with 7 bases lining up with TRBD1. This CDR3 is 15 amino acids long. CDR1 SGHAT and CDR2 FQNNGV come from the germline V gene. J was trimmed by 11 bases and V by 4 bases; bases with no gene match: 16. The CDR3 region is CASSSKTGEGVRAFF. The CDR3 nucleotides read TGTGCCAGCAGCTCAAAAACAGGGGAAGGGGTGAGGGCTTTCTTT.

The chain uses TRBV5-4 and TRBJ2-7, with 11 positions matching TRBD2. The length of the CDR3 is 16 residues. Losses at the gene ends were 4 bases for V and 3 bases for J; bases not matched to a gene: 9. Germline assignment: CDR1 SGHNT and CDR2 YYREEE (reference sequence). CDR3 nucleotide sequence: TGTGCCAGCAGCCGCCCTCTAGCGGGAGGCGGCTACGAGCAGTACTTC. This translates into CASSRPLAGGGYEQYF.

This chain links TRBV10-3 with TRBJ1-2; D gene ambiguous. The CDR3 is 10 amino acids. CDR1 and CDR2 (germline): ENHRY, SYGVKD. V was clipped by 5 bases and J by 6 bases, with 4 bases between them. The CDR3 region has the DNA TGTGCCATCAGTCCCGATGGCTACACCTTC. This gives the protein CAISPDGYTF.